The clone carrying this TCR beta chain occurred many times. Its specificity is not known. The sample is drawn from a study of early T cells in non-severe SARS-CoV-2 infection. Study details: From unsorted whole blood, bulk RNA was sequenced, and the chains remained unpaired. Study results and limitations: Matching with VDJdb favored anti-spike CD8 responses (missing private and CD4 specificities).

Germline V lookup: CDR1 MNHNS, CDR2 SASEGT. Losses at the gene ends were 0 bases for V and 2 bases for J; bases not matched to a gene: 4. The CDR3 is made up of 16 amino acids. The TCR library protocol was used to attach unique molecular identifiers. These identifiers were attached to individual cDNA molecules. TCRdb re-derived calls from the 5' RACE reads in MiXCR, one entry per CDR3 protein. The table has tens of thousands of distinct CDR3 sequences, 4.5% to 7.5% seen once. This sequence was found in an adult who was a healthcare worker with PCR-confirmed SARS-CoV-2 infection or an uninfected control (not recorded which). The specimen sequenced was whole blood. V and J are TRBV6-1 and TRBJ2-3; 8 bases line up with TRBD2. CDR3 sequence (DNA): TGTGCCAGCAGTGAAGCGACTAGCGATGCCACAGATACGCAGTATTTT. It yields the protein CASSEATSDATDTQYF.